The TCR beta chain under discussion was sequenced for a study of naive and memory T cell subsets. Study findings and constraints: Diversity fell and Gini index rose from naive through CM, EM, EMRA.

Ten or more counts support this clonotype. The antigen remains undetermined. Overnight CMV lysate stimulation of fresh PBMCs defined donor CMV status by CD4+ IFNgamma. Cells stained for CD3, CD4, CD8, CD45RA and CD27 were sorted into four subsets. Two oligonucleotides, mixed equimolar, formed the beta constant-region primer covering TRBC1 and TRBC2. Ligated cDNA was amplified by four rounds of PCR with nested alpha and beta constant-region primers and SP2. The cDNA 3' end received a ligated single-stranded oligonucleotide carrying the SP2 primer and a 12-nucleotide UMI. A single record per CDR3 protein comes from TCRdb applying MiXCR to the UMI-ligation and nested PCR reads. The sample yields tens of thousands of distinct CDR3 sequences, approximately 8.8% seen once. The receptor was isolated from a human donor in good health. Sequencing used central memory CD8+ T cells from blood.

This CDR3 is CASSLEGDHEQFF. The CDR3 region has the DNA TGTGCCAGCAGCTTGGAGGGGGACCATGAGCAGTTCTTC. The V and J genes are TRBV5-5 and TRBJ2-1; tentative D call: TRBD1 (6 bases). Trimming shortened V by 0 bases and J by 8 bases, and 9 bases separated the two germline ends. The CDR3 extends over 13 amino acids. Per the germline V gene, CDR1 is SGHKS and CDR2 is YYEKEE (reference sequence).